The 9 T cell receptor beta chains below were found in one sample sequenced in a study of beta chain features in type 1 diabetes. Study findings and constraints: Type 1 diabetes patients had TCRB CDR3s that were shorter (moderately but significantly so) in all four CD4+ subsets.

The isolated RNA, all of it, was reverse transcribed, so expressed TCRB transcripts were what got sequenced. Clones were sequenced by immunoSEQ multiplex PCR, and TCRdb holds only the in-frame ones, with some missing. Of 200,000 to 300,000 clones in the sample, roughly 11% were seen once. These receptors lack a known antigen. Sequenced input: naive CD4+ T cells from blood. These receptor sequences come from a young man with type 1 diabetes.

This clone showed up just a few times. The chain recombines TRBV27 with TRBJ1-6; 8 bases fit TRBD1. From germline, CDR1 is MNHEY and CDR2 SMNVEV (reference sequence). J was trimmed by 2 bases and V by 5 bases; bases with no gene match: 2. The CDR3 covers 15 residues. Written as DNA, the CDR3 is TGTGCCAGCAGTATGGACAGGGCCTATAATTCACCCCTCCACTTT. Encoded protein: CASSMDRAYNSPLHF.

This clone turned up a few times. The CDR3 coding sequence is TGTGCCAGCAGCTTAGCGTCGGTAACCCAGTACTTC. Its translation is CASSLASVTQYF. The chain employs TRBV7-8 and TRBJ2-5; no clear D. The germline V gene has CDR1 SGHVS and CDR2 FQNEAQ. V was pared by 0 bases and J by 8 bases, with 7 bases between. The CDR3 covers 12 residues.

This clone has a handful of counts. This sequence joins TRBV5-4 and TRBJ1-2; D is ambiguous. The germline CDR1 and CDR2 sequences are SGHNT and YYREEE (reference sequence). With 3 bases removed from V and 0 bases from J, the gap between germline ends came to 15 bases. CDR3 length: 16 amino acids. The chain's CDR3 is CASSSDIGISNYGYTF. As DNA, the CDR3 is TGTGCCAGCAGCTCGGATATCGGGATTTCTAACTATGGCTACACCTTC.

The DNA for the CDR3 is TGTGCCAGCAGTGTACTAGCGGGGGCCGAATCAAGGGGAGATACGCAGTATTTT. Translated: CASSVLAGAESRGDTQYF. The chain is built from TRBV2 and TRBJ2-3, with 11 bases matching TRBD2. The length of the CDR3 is 18 residues. Germline-derived CDR1 and CDR2 are SNHLY and FYNNEI. V shed 4 bases, J shed 5 bases, and the junction held 14 bases outside the gene matches.

This rearrangement joins TRBV6-6 to TRBJ2-7; 7 positions agree with TRBD1. The length of the CDR3 is 13 residues. Germline V gene sequence: CDR1 MNHNY, CDR2 SVGAGI (reference sequence). Trimming at V came to 4 bases and at J to 2 bases, leaving 2 bases not matched to a gene. The CDR3 DNA is TGTGCCAGCAGTTCAGACAGGGCCTACGAGCAGTACTTC. Translation: CASSSDRAYEQYF.

A few counts support this clone. The J gene is TRBJ1-6, the V gene TRBV5-1; a weak D match, TRBD1 (5 bases). This CDR3 has 13 residues. V was shortened by 4 bases and J by 8 bases, with 10 bases between the two germline ends. Germline CDR1 SGHRS, CDR2 YFSETQ. The CDR3 DNA is TGCGCCAGCAGCGGGGGGAACGATTCACCCCTCCACTTT. Protein product: CASSGGNDSPLHF.

The sample holds a few counts of this clone. This rearrangement joins TRBV7-2 to TRBJ1-1, with TRBD1 matching over 7 bases. This CDR3 is built from 13 residues. Germline V lookup: CDR1 SGHTA, CDR2 FQGNSA. V was pared by 4 bases and J by 4 bases, with 3 bases of the junction left unmatched. This CDR3 reads CASSSQGSTEAFF. For the CDR3, the DNA is TGTGCCAGCAGCTCACAGGGGAGCACTGAAGCTTTCTTT.

This chain links TRBV5-1 with TRBJ2-3, with 9 bases fitting TRBD2. Germline lookup yields CDR1 SGHRS and CDR2 YFSETQ. This CDR3 spans 16 amino acids. The V segment lost 5 bases and the J segment 2 bases; nucleotides outside the gene matches: 9. CDR3 residues: CASRPIAGDPTDTQYF. DNA for the CDR3: TGCGCCAGCAGACCGATAGCGGGGGACCCCACAGATACGCAGTATTTT.

This clone turned up a few times. The V call is TRBV5-6, the J call TRBJ1-1; D is undetermined. This CDR3 has 19 amino acids. Looked up from germline, CDR1 is SGHDT and CDR2 is YYEEEE. V lost 0 bases to trimming and J lost 0 bases, with 21 bases between them. CDR3 bases: TGTGCCAGCAGCTTGGCCGGGTGGCGTGACCTTTTTCTGAACACTGAAGCTTTCTTT. Translating gives CASSLAGWRDLFLNTEAFF.